These T cell receptor beta chains were read from a single sample in a study of T-cell memory formation after mild COVID-19. TCRdb used MiXCR to reprocess the 5' RACE reads, holding one entry per CDR3 protein. The repertoire consists of about 190,000 distinct CDR3 sequences, with 20% to 25% occurring once and the leading ten covering under 30%. Sequenced input: PBMCs or a T cell subset sorted from them (not recorded which). The receptors shown here come from an adult woman who had mild COVID-19 (a few samples of this study predate the infection). Cell type and time point are not known. Each CDR3 is given with its conserved first and last residue. Each record gives: CDR3 protein, CDR3 DNA, J gene, V gene, clone size, D gene. The D gene is left open where the match is weak. Size is stated for part of the rows, as once, few or many counts, or as a class when the clone is expanded.

CDR3aa: CASSDRVARGYTF
CDR3nt: TGTGCCAGCAGTGACAGAGTTGCGAGGGGCTACACCTTC
j_gene: TRBJ1-2
v_gene: TRBV6-1
abundance: NA
d_gene: NA

CDR3aa: CASSESQGPYGYTF
CDR3nt: TGCGCCAGCAGCGAGTCACAGGGGCCATATGGCTACACCTTC
j_gene: TRBJ1-2
v_gene: TRBV4-3
abundance: many
d_gene: TRBD1

CDR3aa: CASSQAGVLSNEQFF
CDR3nt: TGTGCCAGCAGCCAGGCAGGGGTTTTGAGCAATGAGCAGTTCTTC
j_gene: TRBJ2-1
v_gene: TRBV7-9
abundance: NA
d_gene: NA

CDR3aa: CASSLSGTGYGYTF
CDR3nt: TGTGCCAGCAGCTTATCCGGGACGGGTTATGGCTACACCTTC
j_gene: TRBJ1-2
v_gene: TRBV7-9
abundance: few
d_gene: NA

CDR3aa: CASSVGRDTQYF
CDR3nt: TGTGCCAGCAGCGTCGGGAGAGATACGCAGTATTTT
j_gene: TRBJ2-3
v_gene: TRBV9
abundance: NA
d_gene: NA

CDR3aa: CASLGTSGRASTDTQYF
CDR3nt: TGTGCCAGCCTCGGGACTAGCGGGAGGGCTAGCACAGATACGCAGTATTTT
j_gene: TRBJ2-3
v_gene: TRBV25-1
abundance: NA
d_gene: TRBD2

CDR3aa: CASSEGGQFIYEQYF
CDR3nt: TGTGCCAGCAGTGAAGGCGGACAGTTTATCTACGAGCAGTACTTC
j_gene: TRBJ2-7
v_gene: TRBV2
abundance: NA
d_gene: NA

CDR3aa: CSVDGEGVYNEQFF
CDR3nt: TGCAGCGTTGATGGGGAGGGGGTTTACAATGAGCAGTTCTTC
j_gene: TRBJ2-1
v_gene: TRBV29-1
abundance: NA
d_gene: NA

CDR3aa: CASSQDGGSTDTQYF
CDR3nt: TGTGCCAGCAGCCAAGACGGGGGAAGCACAGATACGCAGTATTTT
j_gene: TRBJ2-3
v_gene: TRBV4-2
abundance: NA
d_gene: NA

CDR3aa: CASSSTGIGQGDSYEQYF
CDR3nt: TGTGCCAGCAGCTCTACCGGAATCGGACAGGGGGACTCCTACGAGCAGTACTTC
j_gene: TRBJ2-7
v_gene: TRBV7-9
abundance: NA
d_gene: TRBD1

CDR3aa: CASSLGRAEQFF
CDR3nt: TGTGCCAGCAGTTTAGGGCGGGCTGAGCAGTTCTTC
j_gene: TRBJ2-1
v_gene: TRBV12-3/TRBV12-4
abundance: NA
d_gene: NA

CDR3aa: CASSLRDAYNEQFF
CDR3nt: TGTGCCAGCAGTTTGAGGGACGCCTACAATGAGCAGTTCTTC
j_gene: TRBJ2-1
v_gene: TRBV6-5
abundance: few
d_gene: NA

CDR3aa: CASSLLSSAYNEQFF
CDR3nt: TGTGCCAGCAGCTTACTGAGTTCGGCATACAATGAGCAGTTCTTC
j_gene: TRBJ2-1
v_gene: TRBV7-2
abundance: few
d_gene: NA

CDR3aa: CATVDSGVSTDTQYF
CDR3nt: TGTGCCACCGTGGACAGCGGGGTTAGCACAGATACGCAGTATTTT
j_gene: TRBJ2-3
v_gene: TRBV2
abundance: NA
d_gene: NA

CDR3aa: CASSLPRTGGTDTQYF
CDR3nt: TGTGCCAGCAGCCTACCTAGGACAGGGGGTACAGATACGCAGTATTTT
j_gene: TRBJ2-3
v_gene: TRBV7-2
abundance: few
d_gene: TRBD1

CDR3aa: CATSDLEGTRSYNEQFF
CDR3nt: TGTGCCACCAGTGATTTAGAGGGGACCCGCTCCTACAATGAGCAGTTCTTC
j_gene: TRBJ2-1
v_gene: TRBV24-1
abundance: NA
d_gene: NA

CDR3aa: CASSSPTGQGRYEQYF
CDR3nt: TGTGCCAGCAGTTCGCCTACGGGACAGGGGAGGTACGAGCAGTACTTC
j_gene: TRBJ2-7
v_gene: TRBV6-2/TRBV6-3
abundance: NA
d_gene: TRBD1

CDR3aa: CASGLWLWINYF
CDR3nt: TGTGCTAGTGGTTTATGGTTGTGGATTAATTATTTT
j_gene: TRBJ2-3
v_gene: TRBV12-5
abundance: NA
d_gene: NA

CDR3aa: CASSPGRPQHF
CDR3nt: TGTGCCAGCAGCCCCGGGCGGCCCCAGCATTTT
j_gene: TRBJ1-5
v_gene: TRBV6-6
abundance: NA
d_gene: NA

CDR3aa: CASSNRAQETQYF
CDR3nt: TGTGCCAGCAGTAACCGGGCCCAAGAGACCCAGTACTTC
j_gene: TRBJ2-5
v_gene: TRBV6-5
abundance: NA
d_gene: NA

CDR3aa: CASSLPGQENTGELFF
CDR3nt: TGCGCCAGCAGCCTCCCGGGACAGGAGAACACCGGGGAGCTGTTTTTT
j_gene: TRBJ2-2
v_gene: TRBV5-1
abundance: NA
d_gene: TRBD1

CDR3aa: CASSLGGFYEQYF
CDR3nt: TGTGCCAGCAGCTTGGGTGGATTCTACGAGCAGTACTTC
j_gene: TRBJ2-7
v_gene: TRBV12-3/TRBV12-4
abundance: many
d_gene: NA

CDR3aa: CASSLAGGPGNEQFF
CDR3nt: TGCGCCAGCAGCCTAGCGGGGGGGCCAGGGAATGAGCAGTTCTTC
j_gene: TRBJ2-1
v_gene: TRBV5-1
abundance: NA
d_gene: TRBD2

CDR3aa: CASSISQANTEAFF
CDR3nt: TGTGCCAGTAGTATCTCACAGGCTAACACTGAAGCTTTCTTT
j_gene: TRBJ1-1
v_gene: TRBV19
abundance: few
d_gene: NA

CDR3aa: CASSQSPWGLNEQFF
CDR3nt: TGTGCCAGCAGCCAATCGCCCTGGGGTCTCAATGAGCAGTTCTTC
j_gene: TRBJ2-1
v_gene: TRBV3-1
abundance: NA
d_gene: NA

CDR3aa: CATSGDYTQYF
CDR3nt: TGTGCCACCAGTGGGGATTATACGCAGTATTTT
j_gene: TRBJ2-3
v_gene: TRBV24-1
abundance: once
d_gene: NA

CDR3aa: CASSIRLAGGLRSYNEQFF
CDR3nt: TGTGCCAGTAGTATACGACTAGCGGGGGGGCTCCGCTCCTACAATGAGCAGTTCTTC
j_gene: TRBJ2-1
v_gene: TRBV19
abundance: few
d_gene: TRBD2

CDR3aa: CATTGGSYGYGYTF
CDR3nt: TGTGCCACCACCGGAGGGTCCTATGGCTATGGCTACACCTTC
j_gene: TRBJ1-2
v_gene: TRBV12-3/TRBV12-4
abundance: few
d_gene: NA

CDR3aa: CASSSLLWESTDTQYF
CDR3nt: TGTGCCAGCAGCTCCCTCCTGTGGGAATCCACAGATACGCAGTATTTT
j_gene: TRBJ2-3
v_gene: TRBV7-6
abundance: NA
d_gene: NA

CDR3aa: CASSPLRGETQYF
CDR3nt: TGTGCCAGCAGTCCGCTCAGGGGGGAGACCCAGTACTTC
j_gene: TRBJ2-5
v_gene: TRBV6-5
abundance: NA
d_gene: TRBD1

CDR3aa: CSVDSGIGETQYF
CDR3nt: TGCAGCGTTGATTCGGGGATTGGAGAGACCCAGTACTTC
j_gene: TRBJ2-5
v_gene: TRBV29-1
abundance: NA
d_gene: NA